This entry lists 14 T cell receptor beta chains sequenced from one sample in a study of blood T cell repertoires in COVID-19 (dated by TCRdb to the early 2020s). Receptors were amplified or captured by the immunoSEQ multiplex PCR assay. This immuneACCESS table, as held by TCRdb, lists in-frame sequences with V and J called but not all clones. Of the missing ones, under half trace to an unresolved V gene in checked studies; the others have no known cause. Counted in this sample were 25,000 to 35,000 clones; 85% to 90% of them appeared once. About a sixth of the sample is in the top ten clones. Input material: peripheral blood. These receptor sequences come from a man older than 75 with acute or convalescent COVID-19.

The V gene is TRBV29-1, the J gene TRBJ1-2; 7 bases are a match to TRBD1. The CDR3 has 14 amino acids. Trimming cost V 3 bases and J 2 bases; bases outside gene matches: 6. Germline assignment: CDR1 SQVTM and CDR2 ANQGSEA. The CDR3: CSVDPLTGNYGYTF. CDR3 bases: TGCAGCGTTGATCCCCTGACAGGGAACTATGGCTACACCTTC.

The gene calls are TRBV6-1 and TRBJ2-7; D might be TRBD2 (6 bases). This CDR3 is 13 amino acids long. Trimming stripped 1 base from V and 5 bases from J, with 9 bases between. Germline V gene sequence: CDR1 MNHNS, CDR2 SASEGT. The CDR3 here is CASSEGWGDEQYF. The DNA for the CDR3 is TGTGCCAGCAGTGAAGGTTGGGGGGACGAGCAGTACTTC.

The rearrangement links TRBV6-5 to TRBJ2-7; 9 bases agree with TRBD1. Per the germline V gene, CDR1 is MNHEY and CDR2 is SVGAGI. This CDR3 is built from 16 residues. V shed 0 bases and J 5 bases; nucleotides not matched to a gene: 8. The CDR3 DNA is TGTGCCAGCAGTTACTCGATTGGACAGGGGACCCACGAGCAGTACTTC. This gives the protein CASSYSIGQGTHEQYF.

The rearrangement joins TRBV12-3 or TRBV12-4 to TRBJ1-1; D is unresolved. The CDR3 is made up of 13 amino acids. V was clipped by 3 bases and J by 1 base, with 6 bases between them. In DNA form, the CDR3 reads TGTGCCAGCAGTTTCTTGCGGAACACTGAAGCTTTCTTT. Encoded protein: CASSFLRNTEAFF.

The V and J genes are TRBV10-3 and TRBJ2-1, with 9 bases identical to TRBD1. V lost 6 bases and J lost 10; bases outside the gene matches: 7. There are 13 residues in the CDR3. The germline CDR1 and CDR2 sequences are ENHRY and SYGVKD. CDR3 sequence reads: CAISRDRALEQFF. The CDR3 nucleotides read TGTGCCATCAGCCGGGACAGGGCATTGGAGCAGTTCTTC.

V gene TRBV6-5 combines with J gene TRBJ1-5; D perhaps matches TRBD1 (6 bases). The CDR3 contains 14 residues. Trimming stripped 5 bases from V and 3 bases from J, with 11 bases between. CDR1 and CDR2 (germline): MNHEY, SVGAGI. The chain's CDR3 is CASSTGQNNQPQHF. CDR3 nucleotide sequence: TGTGCCAGCAGTACGGGACAAAACAATCAGCCCCAGCATTTT.

This chain joins TRBV12-1 and TRBJ1-6; the table's D call, TRBD1, was not checked against the DNA. TRBV12-1 is an annotated pseudogene. The CDR3 is made up of 16 amino acids. The CDR3 nucleotides are TGTGCCAGCAGCTTACGACAGGGCCCCTATAATTCACCCCTCCACTTT. Translation: CASSLRQGPYNSPLHF.

The gene calls are TRBV7-9 and TRBJ1-1, with a tentative D call TRBD1 (6 bases). Germline V gene lookup returns CDR1 SEHNR and CDR2 FQNEAQ (reference sequence). Trimming pared 5 bases from V and 6 bases from J, leaving 16 bases between. The CDR3 is made up of 14 amino acids. The CDR3, as DNA: TGTGCCAGCAGCCCTCGGGAGGGGGTGGCTGAAGCTTTCTTT. It specifies CASSPREGVAEAFF.

The rearrangement uses TRBV7-9 and TRBJ1-5, with D maybe TRBD1 (5 bases). V was trimmed by 8 bases and J by 7 bases, leaving 21 bases between them. This CDR3 has 15 amino acids. Per the germline V gene, CDR1 is SEHNR and CDR2 is FQNEAQ (reference sequence). The CDR3 DNA reads as TGTGCCAGCGGAGAAGGAGCAGGGTCCTTACAGCCCCAGCATTTT. Protein: CASGEGAGSLQPQHF.

The sample holds a few counts of this clone. This sequence joins TRBV7-2 and TRBJ1-5, with D uncertain. The CDR3 extends over 15 amino acids. CDR1 is SGHTA and CDR2 is FQGNSA in the germline V gene. The V end was cut by 5 bases, the J end by 3 bases, with 14 bases between. CDR3 nucleotide sequence: TGTGCCAGCAGCCTCACTGGAGGGATCAATCAGCCCCAGCATTTT. Protein product: CASSLTGGINQPQHF.

This chain uses TRBV19 with TRBJ1-1; the match to TRBD1 covers 9 bases. V gave up 6 bases and J gave up 5 bases; unmatched junction bases: 7. Per germline, CDR1 LNHDA and CDR2 SQIVND (reference sequence). This CDR3 has 14 amino acids. The chain's CDR3 is CASSLTGGATEAFF. CDR3 bases: TGTGCCAGTAGCCTCACAGGGGGCGCGACTGAAGCTTTCTTT.

The rearrangement uses TRBV2 and TRBJ1-1; D is uncertain. The CDR3 covers 14 residues. Trimming stripped 2 bases from V and 4 bases from J, with 11 bases between. Per germline, CDR1 SNHLY and CDR2 FYNNEI. This chain's CDR3 is CASSENRVVTEAFF. In DNA, the CDR3 is TGTGCCAGCAGTGAAAATCGCGTCGTCACTGAAGCTTTCTTT. Combining the CDR3 with reference TRBV2 and TRBJ1-1 gives the whole variable domain EPEVTQTPSHQVTQMGQEVILRCVPISNHLYFYWYRQILGQKVEFLVSFYNNEISEKSEIFDDQFSVERPDGSNFTLKIRSTKLEDSAMYFCASSENRVVTEAFFGQGTRLTVV.

The CDR3 protein is CASSESRGVSPLHF. Here the CDR3 DNA reads TGTGCCAGCAGTGAGAGCAGGGGGGTATCACCCCTCCACTTT. The rearrangement joins TRBV25-1 to TRBJ1-6, with 7 bases fitting TRBD1. Looked up from germline, CDR1 is MGHDK and CDR2 is SYGVNS. The trim removed 3 bases at V and 10 bases at J, leaving 6 bases unmatched. This CDR3 contains 14 residues.

CDR3: CSVGQGGGDTQYF. The CDR3 coding sequence is TGCAGCGTTGGACAGGGGGGCGGAGATACGCAGTATTTT. This sequence joins TRBV29-1 and TRBJ2-3; 9 bases match TRBD1. Germline CDR1 reads SQVTM; CDR2 reads ANQGSEA. V lost 4 bases to trimming and J lost 5 bases; unmatched junction nucleotides: 4. CDR3 length equals 13 residues.